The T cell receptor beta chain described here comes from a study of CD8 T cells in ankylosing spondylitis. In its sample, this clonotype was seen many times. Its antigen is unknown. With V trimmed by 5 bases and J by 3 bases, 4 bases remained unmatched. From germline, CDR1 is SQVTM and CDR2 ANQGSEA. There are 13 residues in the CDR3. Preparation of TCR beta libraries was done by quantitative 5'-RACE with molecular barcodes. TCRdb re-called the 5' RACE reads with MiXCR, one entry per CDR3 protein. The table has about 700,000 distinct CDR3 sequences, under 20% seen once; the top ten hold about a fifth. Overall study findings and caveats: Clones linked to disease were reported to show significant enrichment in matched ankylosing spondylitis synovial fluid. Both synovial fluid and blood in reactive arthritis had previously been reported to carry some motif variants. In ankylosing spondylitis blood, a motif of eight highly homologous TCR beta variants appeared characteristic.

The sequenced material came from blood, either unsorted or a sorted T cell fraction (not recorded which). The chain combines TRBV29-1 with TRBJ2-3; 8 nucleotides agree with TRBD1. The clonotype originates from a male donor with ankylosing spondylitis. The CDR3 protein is CSVPRGRTDTQYF. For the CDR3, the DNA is TGCAGCGTTCCCAGGGGGCGTACAGATACGCAGTATTTT.